This is a list of T cell receptor beta chains from one sample in a study of cytomegalovirus exposure and HLA in healthy donors. This table comes from immunoSEQ multiplex PCR, and its TCRdb copy is limited to in-frame clones, with some not included. In the table there are roughly 180,000 clones, 78% of which are singletons. Sequences were obtained from PBMCs. The origin of the receptors is a female donor in good health and CMV-seronegative. Each CDR3 is given with its conserved first and last residue. D genes are given only for firm matches. The size entry is marked missing in some rows and otherwise reads once, few, many or a size class.

TGTGCCAGCAGTTACTCGCAAGGGGTGGATACGCAGTATTTT,CASSYSQGVDTQYF,-,TRBJ2-3,-,TRBV6-5
TGTGCCAGCACCGTAGCGGGAGGAGTTGATGAGCAGTTCTTC,CASTVAGGVDEQFF,once,TRBJ2-1,TRBD2,TRBV27
TGTGCCAGTAGCCAGGGGGGGCTAGCGGGAGCTGGGGAGCTGTTTTTT,CASSQGGLAGAGELFF,-,TRBJ2-2,TRBD2,TRBV19
TGTGCCAGCAGCCGACAGTTCCTGAATCAGCCCCAGCATTTT,CASSRQFLNQPQHF,-,TRBJ1-5,-,TRBV7-6
TGTGCCACCAGCGAGGGACAGGGGATCACCGGGGAGCTGTTTTTT,CATSEGQGITGELFF,-,TRBJ2-2,TRBD1,TRBV15
TGTGCCTGGATGGGCGGGACAGGGGCTAGCGAGCAGTACTTC,CAWMGGTGASEQYF,-,TRBJ2-7,TRBD1,TRBV30
TGTGCCAGCAGCTCAAGGGCGCGGGGAGCTGACGGCTACACCTTC,CASSSRARGADGYTF,-,TRBJ1-2,-,TRBV7-2
TGTGCCAGCAGACCCATTTCCGGGGCCTACAATGAGCAGTTCTTC,CASRPISGAYNEQFF,-,TRBJ2-1,-,TRBV6-6
TGTGCCAGCAGCGCACCGAACAGGGGGCAAAGGTACGAGCAGTACTTC,CASSAPNRGQRYEQYF,-,TRBJ2-7,TRBD1,TRBV9
TGCAGCGTTGAAGAGGGCGTCGGATACGAGCAGTACTTC,CSVEEGVGYEQYF,-,TRBJ2-7,-,TRBV29-1
TGTGCCAGCAACATGGGAGGGAGCAATCAGCCCCAGCATTTT,CASNMGGSNQPQHF,-,TRBJ1-5,-,TRBV7-8
TGCGCCAGCAGCCCCTCACAGGGTCTTGGCTACACCTTC,CASSPSQGLGYTF,-,TRBJ1-2,-,TRBV5-1
TGTGCCAGCAGCAAGGGACTAGCAGGGTACAATGAGCAGTTCTTC,CASSKGLAGYNEQFF,-,TRBJ2-1,TRBD2,TRBV7-9
TGCGCCAGCAGCTTTTGGGGGCCGAGCACTGAAGCTTTCTTT,CASSFWGPSTEAFF,-,TRBJ1-1,-,TRBV5-1
TGTGCCAGCAGGGGAGGACAGGGAACTACTGGAAACACCATATATTTT,CASRGGQGTTGNTIYF,-,TRBJ1-3,TRBD1,TRBV7-9
TGCGCCAGCAGCAGTTACAGGGGGAACACTGAAGCTTTCTTT,CASSSYRGNTEAFF,-,TRBJ1-1,TRBD1,TRBV5-1
TGTGCCAGCAGCCCGGCGGGGACTAGCGTCGGGAGGGAGACCCAGTACTTC,CASSPAGTSVGRETQYF,once,TRBJ2-5,TRBD2,TRBV11-2
TGTGCCAGCAGCTTGGAACTAGCAGCGGGTACGCAGTATTTT,CASSLELAAGTQYF,few,TRBJ2-3,-,TRBV5-4
TGCGCCAGCAGCTTGAAACAGGGCCTTGGTGAGACCCAGTACTTC,CASSLKQGLGETQYF,-,TRBJ2-5,-,TRBV5-1
TGTGCCAGCCTCTCCGGGACAGGGCACTACGAGCAGTACTTC,CASLSGTGHYEQYF,-,TRBJ2-7,TRBD1,TRBV28
TGTGCCAGCAGTTGGGGCGTTCATTCTGAAGCTTTCTTT,CASSWGVHSEAFF,-,TRBJ1-1,-,TRBV27
TGTGCCAGCAGCTTAGGGCTGACAGGGGCGGGAGATACGCAGTATTTT,CASSLGLTGAGDTQYF,few,TRBJ2-3,TRBD1,TRBV7-9
TGCGCCAGTAATCGGGACAGGGGGACCGAGCAGTACTTC,CASNRDRGTEQYF,-,TRBJ2-7,TRBD1,TRBV5-1
TGTGCCAGCAGCCCCCAGCGGGGGGGGGACAATGAGCAGTTCTTC,CASSPQRGGDNEQFF,-,TRBJ2-1,TRBD2,TRBV7-6